This record looks at one TCR beta chain sequence and its context. CDR3 length: 15 amino acids. Trimming cost V 7 bases and J 7 bases; bases outside gene matches: 9. Looked up from germline, CDR1 is MNHNS and CDR2 is SASEGT. This sample stems from a study of technical replicates of blood from several donors. Repertoires were generated with immunoSEQ multiplex PCR, while TCRdb's copy carries only in-frame clones and drops some. The table records about 62,000 clones, under 90% of them present only once. V and J are TRBV6-1 and TRBJ1-6; 8 positions agree with TRBD1. Sequencing used PBMCs. This TCR derives from a human donor in good health. Some clones in this sample may be carry-over from other donors' samples. The CDR3 bases are TGTGCCAGCATTCCTGACAGGGGAGAAAATTCACCCCTCCACTTT. Encoded protein: CASIPDRGENSPLHF.